This T cell receptor beta chain derives from a study of identical twins. Study results and limitations: The abundant beta clonotypes from cord blood had fewer insertions, and memory repertoires had none of this. Twins showed weaker excess sharing in their beta out-of-frame sequences.

Worth noting for this clonotype: No antigen is known for it.

cDNA molecules carried unique molecular identifiers, and template switching added a universal primer site. TCRdb fed the 5' RACE reads into MiXCR, producing one record per CDR3 protein. The sample contains about 430,000 distinct CDR3 sequences, about 18% of which appear only once. The CDR3 consists of 15 residues. The V gene's germline CDR1 is DFQATT and CDR2 SNEGSKA (reference sequence). V was pared by 0 bases and J by 0 bases, with 12 bases between. This sequence was found in a man aged 50 to 60 in good health. Sequencing was performed on naive T cells sorted from blood. The rearrangement joins TRBV20-1 to TRBJ2-7; the D gene is possibly TRBD2 (5 bases). CDR3 region: CSARERSSGSYEQYF. The CDR3 DNA follows: TGCAGTGCTAGAGAAAGGTCCAGCGGCTCCTACGAGCAGTACTTC.